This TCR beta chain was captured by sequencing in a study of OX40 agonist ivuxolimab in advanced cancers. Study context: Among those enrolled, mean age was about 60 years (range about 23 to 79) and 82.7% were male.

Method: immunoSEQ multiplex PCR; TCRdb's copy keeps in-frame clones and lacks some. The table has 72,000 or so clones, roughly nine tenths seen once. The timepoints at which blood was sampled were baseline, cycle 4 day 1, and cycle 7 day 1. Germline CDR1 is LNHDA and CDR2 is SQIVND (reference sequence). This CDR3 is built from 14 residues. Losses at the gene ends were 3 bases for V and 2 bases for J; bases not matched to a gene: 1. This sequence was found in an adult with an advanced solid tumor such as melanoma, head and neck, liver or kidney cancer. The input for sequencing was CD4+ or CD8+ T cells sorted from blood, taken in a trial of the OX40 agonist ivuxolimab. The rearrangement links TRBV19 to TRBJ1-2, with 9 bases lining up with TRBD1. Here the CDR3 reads CASSITGGNYGYTF. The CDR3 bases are TGTGCCAGTAGTATCACAGGGGGCAACTATGGCTACACCTTC. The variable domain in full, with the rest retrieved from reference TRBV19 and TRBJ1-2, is DGGITQSPKYLFRKEGQNVTLSCEQNLNHDAMYWYRQDPGQGLRLIYYSQIVNDFQKGDIAEGYSVSREKKESFPLTVTSAQKNPTAFYLCASSITGGNYGYTFGSGTRLTVV.